The clone carrying this T cell receptor (beta chain) occurred many times. Antigen unknown. Arm-PCR of CDR3 regions and iRepertoire HTBI primers were used to build TCR beta libraries. TCRdb used MiXCR to reprocess the multiplex PCR reads, holding one entry per CDR3 protein. The sample shows a few hundred thousand distinct CDR3 sequences, approximately 10% of them seen only once. These data originate in a study of regulatory T cells in long-lasting Graves disease. Study-level information: Recently diagnosed Graves' patients had received antithyroid drugs for under 3 months.

With 5 bases clipped from V and 4 bases from J, the junction kept 9 bases outside the gene matches. The CDR3 sequence is 15 residues long. Per germline, CDR1 MDHEN and CDR2 SYDVKM. Study results and limitations: There were preferences for TRBV28, TRBJ1-2 and TRBJ2-5 in persistent disease. Sample size, which was small, may have reduced accuracy.

The sample's time point: newly diagnosed GD, antithyroid drugs for less than 3 months. PBMC-extracted RNA yielded the TCR library. The sample also formed part of further work on T cells in Graves' hyperthyroidism and ophthalmopathy.

The TCR originated in a woman aged 18-29 years with Graves disease. The V call is TRBV28, the J call TRBJ1-1; 8 bases match TRBD1. This sample comprised peripheral blood mononuclear cells (PBMCs), obtained at new diagnosis, from a patient treated with antithyroid drugs. In nucleotides, the CDR3 is TGTGCCAGCAGTACCACAGGGGGAAGTAGCACTGAAGCTTTCTTT. This encodes CASSTTGGSSTEAFF.